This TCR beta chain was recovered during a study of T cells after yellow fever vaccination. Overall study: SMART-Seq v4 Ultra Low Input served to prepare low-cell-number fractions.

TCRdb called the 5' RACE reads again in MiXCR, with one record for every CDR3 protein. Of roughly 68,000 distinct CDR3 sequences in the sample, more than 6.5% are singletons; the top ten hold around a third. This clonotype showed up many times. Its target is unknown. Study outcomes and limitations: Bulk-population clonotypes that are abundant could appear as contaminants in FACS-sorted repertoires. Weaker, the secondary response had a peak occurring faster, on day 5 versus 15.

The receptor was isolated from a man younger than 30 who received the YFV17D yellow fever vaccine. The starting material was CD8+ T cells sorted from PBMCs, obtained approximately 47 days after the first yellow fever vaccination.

The CDR3 nucleotides read TGTGCCAGTAGTCCCGCGGGTCCCCCGTTAGAGAGGACCCAGTACTTC. The encoded protein is CASSPAGPPLERTQYF. V is TRBV19 and J is TRBJ2-5; a weak D match, TRBD2 (5 bases). Between the trimmed V and J ends, which lost 5 bases and 7 bases, there was a span of 23 bases. Per the germline V gene, CDR1 is LNHDA and CDR2 is SQIVND (reference sequence). The CDR3 consists of 16 residues.